These 18 T cell receptor beta chains were all obtained from the same sample, sequenced in a study of blood T cell repertoires in COVID-19. Repertoires were generated with immunoSEQ multiplex PCR, while TCRdb's copy carries only in-frame clones and drops some. The repertoire holds about 86,000 clones, with over 80% as singletons. Sequenced input: peripheral blood. These TCRs come from a human donor in a cohort sampled during active COVID-19.

This clone was seen just once. The chain uses TRBV19 and TRBJ1-3; D not certain. V was cut by 2 bases and J by 1 base, with 6 bases left in between. The CDR3 totals 14 residues. From germline, CDR1 is LNHDA and CDR2 SQIVND (reference sequence). This chain's CDR3 is CASSISSSGNTIYF. The CDR3 DNA reads as TGTGCCAGTAGTATATCTTCTTCTGGAAACACCATATATTTT.

This clone was counted a single time. V is TRBV5-4 and J is TRBJ1-1; possible D gene TRBD1, 6 bases. Germline-derived CDR1 and CDR2 are SGHNT and YYREEE (reference sequence). The germline V and J ends were trimmed by 3 bases and 3 bases, with 15 bases remaining between them. The CDR3 has 15 amino acids. For the CDR3, the DNA is TGTGCCAGCAGCTCGGGGGGGCGGCAGGACACTGAAGCTTTCTTT. Encoded protein: CASSSGGRQDTEAFF.

The count of this clone is one. In nucleotides, the CDR3 is TGCGCCAGCAGTGAGTCACTCCCGGGAGACTGGAACACCGGGGAGCTGTTTTTT. This translates into CASSESLPGDWNTGELFF. This sequence joins TRBV10-1 and TRBJ2-2; weak D call: TRBD2 (6 bases). V dropped 0 bases and J dropped 1 base, with 15 bases sitting between them. CDR1 is WNHNN, CDR2 SYGVQD, per germline (reference sequence). The CDR3 covers 18 residues.

The gene calls are TRBV28 and TRBJ2-7; possibly TRBD1 for D (6 bases). The CDR3 is 13 amino acids. From germline, CDR1 is MDHEN and CDR2 SYDVKM. Trimming took off 0 bases at V and 4 bases at J, with 7 bases between the two ends. The CDR3: CASSLWQGYEQYF. The CDR3 region has the DNA TGTGCCAGCAGTTTATGGCAGGGGTACGAGCAGTACTTC.

V and J are TRBV18 and TRBJ1-5; 10 nucleotides agree with TRBD1. Germline lookup yields CDR1 KGHSH and CDR2 LQKENI. J lost 2 bases, V lost 6 bases, and 4 bases had no gene match. The CDR3 has 15 amino acids. As DNA, the CDR3 is TGTGCCAGCTCCTGGGACAGGGGAGGCAATCAGCCCCAGCATTTT. Protein product: CASSWDRGGNQPQHF.

The gene calls are TRBV5-4 and TRBJ2-7, with a tentative D call TRBD2 (5 bases). The V and J ends lost 1 base and 6 bases respectively, with 20 bases between them. The CDR3 consists of 16 residues. Germline lookup yields CDR1 SGHNT and CDR2 YYREEE (reference sequence). The CDR3 sequence: CASSLNLREFDVEQYF. CDR3 DNA: TGTGCCAGCAGCTTGAATTTAAGGGAGTTCGATGTCGAGCAGTACTTC.

The V and J genes are TRBV7-9 and TRBJ1-2, with TRBD1 identical over 8 bases. The CDR3 contains 14 residues. J lost 6 bases, V lost 4 bases, and 7 bases had no gene match. Germline CDR1 is SEHNR and CDR2 is FQNEAQ (reference sequence). The CDR3 sequence is CASSYKDRVNGYTF. CDR3 sequence (DNA): TGTGCCAGCAGCTACAAGGACAGGGTGAATGGCTACACCTTC.

In its sample, this clone was seen once. V and J are TRBV29-1 and TRBJ2-5, with TRBD1 matching 7 bases. This CDR3 is 14 amino acids long. Germline V gene lookup returns CDR1 SQVTM and CDR2 ANQGSEA. V was pared by 7 bases and J by 4 bases, with 12 bases of the junction left unmatched. CDR3 nucleotide sequence: TGCAGCGCCCAACAGGGGTTAGGGGGAGAGACCCAGTACTTC. This sequence encodes CSAQQGLGGETQYF.

This sequence joins TRBV9 and TRBJ2-3; 10 positions agree with TRBD2. This CDR3 is 18 amino acids long. Germline CDR1 and CDR2: SGDLS and YYNGEE. The V gene end was trimmed by 3 bases and the J gene end by 1 base; junction bases not matched to a gene: 11. CDR3 in DNA: TGTGCCAGCAGCGCCCCCTTCGGGCTAGCGGGAGGCACAGATACGCAGTATTTT. It codes for CASSAPFGLAGGTDTQYF.

The V gene is TRBV10-2, the J gene TRBJ2-7; perhaps TRBD2 as D (6 bases). Germline V gene lookup returns CDR1 WSHSY and CDR2 SAAADI. V lost 8 bases and J lost 2, with 31 bases in between. The length of the CDR3 is 19 residues. CDR3 DNA: TGCGCCAGCTGCGCGGGGCCCGGGACGTCTGGGGGTCTACCCTACGAGCAGTACTTC. Translating it yields CASCAGPGTSGGLPYEQYF.

The chain links TRBV6-5 to TRBJ2-1; TRBD1 aligns across 7 bases. CDR1 and CDR2 from the germline V gene are MNHEY and SVGAGI. This CDR3 has 15 residues. V gave up 5 bases and J gave up 5 bases; unmatched junction bases: 9. This CDR3 is CASSSRGGRDNEQFF. The CDR3, as DNA: TGTGCCAGCAGTAGCCGAGGGGGCAGAGACAATGAGCAGTTCTTC.

The chain couples TRBV29-1 to TRBJ2-7, with TRBD2 as a possible D gene (6 bases). CDR3 length: 14 amino acids. Germline V gives CDR1 SQVTM, CDR2 ANQGSEA. Between the trimmed V and J ends, which lost 4 bases and 3 bases, there was a span of 16 bases. The CDR3 DNA reads as TGCAGCGTTGCCGTCACTTCGGGGGTCTACGAGCAGTACTTC. Encoded protein: CSVAVTSGVYEQYF.

Remarks on this clone: This sample includes further DNA sequences coding for the same CDR3. The chain uses TRBV3-1 (or the pseudogene TRBV3-2) and TRBJ1-3; maybe TRBD1 (5 bases). Trimming left V 1 base short and J 7 bases short, with 11 bases between. The CDR3 length is 14 residues. Germline V gene sequence: CDR1 LGHDT, CDR2 YNNKEL (reference sequence). DNA of the CDR3: TGTGCCAGCAGCCAAGGGAGTGGGGGGAACACCATATATTTT. Amino acids: CASSQGSGGNTIYF.

The genes are TRBV9 and TRBJ2-6, with TRBD2 as a possible D gene (6 bases). The CDR3 loop spans 20 amino acids. Trimming removed 0 bases at V and 1 base at J, with 20 bases between. Germline loops: CDR1 SGDLS, CDR2 YYNGEE. The CDR3 loop reads CASSVEGRNRGASGANVLTF. CDR3 sequence (DNA): TGTGCCAGCAGCGTAGAAGGGAGGAACCGCGGCGCTTCTGGGGCCAACGTCCTGACTTTC.

The J gene is TRBJ2-7, the V gene TRBV19; TRBD2 matches 10 bases. This CDR3 comprises 16 residues. Per the germline V gene, CDR1 is LNHDA and CDR2 is SQIVND (reference sequence). The V gene end was trimmed by 2 bases and the J gene end by 6 bases; junction bases not matched to a gene: 10. CDR3 sequence (DNA): TGTGCCAGTAGTATAAGGCGGCTAGCGGGAGTAACCGAGCAGTACTTC. Amino acid sequence: CASSIRRLAGVTEQYF. Full variable domain (rest looked up from reference TRBV19 and TRBJ2-7): DGGITQSPKYLFRKEGQNVTLSCEQNLNHDAMYWYRQDPGQGLRLIYYSQIVNDFQKGDIAEGYSVSREKKESFPLTVTSAQKNPTAFYLCASSIRRLAGVTEQYFGPGTRLTVT.

This chain links TRBV5-1 with TRBJ2-3, with 7 bases lining up with TRBD2. Per germline, CDR1 SGHRS and CDR2 YFSETQ. V lost 0 bases and J lost 0; bases outside the gene matches: 4. The CDR3 is 16 residues long. Written as DNA, the CDR3 is TGCGCCAGCAGCTTGGGGTCTAGCGGTAGCACAGATACGCAGTATTTT. Amino acids: CASSLGSSGSTDTQYF.

The chain employs TRBV21-1 and TRBJ1-2; TRBD1 is taken as the D call from the table, unchecked against the DNA. TRBV21-1 is a known pseudogene. This CDR3 comprises 14 residues. For the CDR3, the DNA is TGTGCCAGCAGCTTGAGGGCCAGGGGGGATCACTACACCTTC. Protein: CASSLRARGDHYTF.

CDR3 DNA: TGCGCCAGCAGCTTGAGTCAGGCCAGGCGCTACGAGCAGTACTTC. It translates to CASSLSQARRYEQYF. This chain connects TRBV5-1 to TRBJ2-7, with D unclear. There are 15 residues in the CDR3. CDR1 and CDR2 (germline): SGHRS, YFSETQ. The V and J ends lost 1 base and 3 bases respectively, with 14 bases between them.